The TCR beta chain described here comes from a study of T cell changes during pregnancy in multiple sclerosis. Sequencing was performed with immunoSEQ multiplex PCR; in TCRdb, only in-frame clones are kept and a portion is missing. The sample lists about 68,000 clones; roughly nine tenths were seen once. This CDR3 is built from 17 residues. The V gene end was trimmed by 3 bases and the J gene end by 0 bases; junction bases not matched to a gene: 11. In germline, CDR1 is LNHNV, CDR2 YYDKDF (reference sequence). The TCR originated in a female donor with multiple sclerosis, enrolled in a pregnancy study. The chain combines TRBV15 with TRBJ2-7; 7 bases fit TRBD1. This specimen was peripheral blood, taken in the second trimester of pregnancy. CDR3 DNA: TGTGCCACCAGCAGTGACCTCAGGGGGAATGTCTCCTACGAGCAGTACTTC. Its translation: CATSSDLRGNVSYEQYF.